Sequencing of this T cell receptor beta chain was carried out in a study of T cell repertoires in cytomegalovirus infection. Each CDR3 protein is one row after TCRdb ran MiXCR on the reads. The repertoire holds around 210,000 distinct CDR3 sequences, with approximately 6.7% as singletons. V lost 4 bases and J lost 8, with 14 bases in between. Germline CDR1 and CDR2: SNHLY and FYNNEI. This CDR3 contains 13 residues. The chain combines TRBV2 with TRBJ1-2; D not certain. Sequences were obtained from PBMCs. The origin of this receptor is a human donor in good health (CMV status not recorded). Some clones in this sample may be carry-over from other donors' samples. The CDR3 DNA is TGTGCCAGCAGTGGCAGGCAACAAGACGGCTACACCTTC. Its translation is CASSGRQQDGYTF.